The present T cell receptor (beta chain) was sequenced within a study of CD4+ T cells in melanoma. Sequencing used immunoSEQ multiplex PCR; TCRdb keeps in-frame clones, though not all of them. This sample has 90,000 to 130,000 clones, with around 92% found just once. The V and J ends lost 1 base and 2 bases respectively, with 8 bases between them. This CDR3 has 13 residues. Germline CDR1 GTSNPN, CDR2 SVGIG (reference sequence). The chain recombines TRBV30 with TRBJ1-2; the D is unclear. This clonotype was obtained from a human donor with melanoma. The sequenced material came from peripheral blood. The CDR3 here is CAWSAGSNYGYTF. Here the CDR3 DNA reads TGTGCCTGGAGTGCGGGGAGCAACTATGGCTACACCTTC.